Below are 19 T cell receptor beta chains sequenced from a single sample in a study of blood T cell repertoires in COVID-19. The method was immunoSEQ multiplex PCR; TCRdb's version includes in-frame clones alone and lacks a portion of them. The sample records 290,000 or so clones, about four fifths being singletons. Source material: PBMCs or T cells enriched from blood (not recorded which). The source of these receptors is a middle-aged man who had been exposed to COVID-19.

The chain is built from TRBV30 and TRBJ1-1; 7 positions match TRBD1. V was clipped by 7 bases and J by 2 bases; unmatched bases: 13. The CDR3 has 15 amino acids. Germline CDR1 is GTSNPN and CDR2 is SVGIG (reference sequence). The CDR3 DNA reads TGTGCCTCGCTGGGGCGCAGGGGGTCCAACACTGAAGCTTTCTTT. It yields the protein CASLGRRGSNTEAFF. Full variable domain (missing parts from reference TRBV30 and TRBJ1-1): SQTIHQWPATLVQPVGSPLSLECTVEGTSNPNLYWYRQAAGRGLQLLFYSVGIGQISSEVPQNLSASRPQDRQFILSSKKLLLSDSGFYLCASLGRRGSNTEAFFGQGTRLTVV.

The CDR3 nucleotides read TGTGCCAGCAGTGGGACAACGAACACCGGGGAGCTGTTTTTT. Translating it yields CASSGTTNTGELFF. The chain has TRBV2 and TRBJ2-2; maybe TRBD1 (5 bases). In germline, CDR1 is SNHLY, CDR2 FYNNEI. Trimming removed 4 bases from V and 0 bases from J, with 6 bases in between. CDR3 length: 14 amino acids.

J is TRBJ1-3 and V is TRBV7-2; D gene ambiguous. Germline V lookup: CDR1 SGHTA, CDR2 FQGNSA. The CDR3 totals 15 residues. V shed 2 bases and J shed 3 bases, with 11 bases lying between them. CDR3 sequence reads: CASSLPLRSGNTIYF. CDR3 DNA sequence: TGTGCCAGCAGCTTACCCCTACGGAGTGGAAACACCATATATTTT.

J is TRBJ1-6 and V is TRBV5-1, with 8 bases identical to TRBD1. V was pared by 1 base and J by 6 bases, with 6 bases of the junction left unmatched. The germline gives CDR1 SGHRS, CDR2 YFSETQ. The CDR3 has 16 amino acids. CDR3 residues: CASSLTPGQANSPLHF. The CDR3 DNA follows: TGCGCCAGCAGCTTGACCCCGGGACAGGCTAATTCACCCCTCCACTTT.

The rearrangement joins TRBV3-1 (or the pseudogene TRBV3-2) to TRBJ2-3; 8 bases are a match to TRBD2. This CDR3 has 15 amino acids. The V gene end was trimmed by 0 bases and the J gene end by 6 bases; junction bases not matched to a gene: 5. CDR1 is LGHDT and CDR2 is YNNKEL in the germline V gene (reference sequence). The CDR3 bases are TGTGCCAGCAGCCAAGAGAGGCTAGCGGGTGATACGCAGTATTTT. As protein: CASSQERLAGDTQYF.

The genes are TRBV24-1 and TRBJ1-5, with D tentatively TRBD1 (5 bases). Germline values: CDR1 KGHDR, CDR2 SFDVKD. This CDR3 has 14 amino acids. Trimming left V 7 bases short and J 4 bases short, with 13 bases between. The CDR3 loop is CATSSGSANQPQHF. The DNA for the CDR3 is TGTGCCACCAGCTCAGGGTCCGCAAATCAGCCCCAGCATTTT.

The table lists this clone with many counts. This rearrangement joins TRBV2 to TRBJ2-2, with 11 positions matching TRBD2. V gave up 8 bases and J gave up 1 base; unmatched junction bases: 3. Per germline, CDR1 SNHLY and CDR2 FYNNEI. The CDR3 has 15 residues. The DNA of the CDR3 is TGTGCCAGCTGTCTAGCGGGAGGGAACACCGGGGAGCTGTTTTTT. Encoded protein: CASCLAGGNTGELFF.

The chain is built from TRBV19 and TRBJ2-1; possibly TRBD1 for D (6 bases). CDR3 length: 15 residues. Per germline, CDR1 LNHDA and CDR2 SQIVND (reference sequence). The ends were cut back, 4 bases at V and 0 bases at J, with 10 bases in the middle. The chain's CDR3 is CASSKQGSSYNEQFF. The CDR3 bases are TGTGCCAGTAGTAAACAGGGAAGCTCCTACAATGAGCAGTTCTTC.

The chain joins TRBV11-2 to TRBJ1-1; possibly TRBD1 for D (6 bases). Trimming stripped 1 base from V and 1 base from J, with 7 bases between. The CDR3 has 14 residues. Germline CDR1 is SGHAT and CDR2 is FQNNGV. DNA of the CDR3: TGTGCCAGCAGCTTAGGACAGGCGAACACTGAAGCTTTCTTT. Its protein is CASSLGQANTEAFF.

The chain links TRBV7-3 to TRBJ2-1; 8 bases are a match to TRBD2. The J segment lost 5 bases and the V segment lost 3 bases, leaving 3 bases of the junction unmatched. The germline V gene has CDR1 SGHTA and CDR2 FQGTGA. CDR3 length: 14 amino acids. The CDR3 region is CASSFRSGDNEQFF. The CDR3 DNA reads TGTGCCAGCAGCTTCCGTAGCGGGGACAATGAGCAGTTCTTC.

The CDR3 region is CAWNNGQGNTEAFF. CDR3 bases: TGTGCCTGGAATAACGGACAGGGGAACACTGAAGCTTTCTTT. This chain joins TRBV30 and TRBJ1-1, with TRBD1 matching 8 bases. Germline CDR1 and CDR2: GTSNPN and SVGIG (reference sequence). The CDR3 sequence is 14 residues long. Trimming at V came to 4 bases and at J to 1 base, leaving 5 bases not matched to a gene.

This rearrangement joins TRBV7-9 to TRBJ1-1; weak D call: TRBD1 (5 bases). This CDR3 is 12 amino acids long. Trimming took 10 bases from V and 3 from J, leaving 12 bases between them. Germline lookup yields CDR1 SEHNR and CDR2 FQNEAQ (reference sequence). The CDR3 DNA follows: TGTGCCACAGGGAATTTGGACACTGAAGCTTTCTTT. This encodes CATGNLDTEAFF.

In its sample, this clone was seen a few times. The V gene is TRBV11-3, the J gene TRBJ2-3, with D hard to call. Germline assignment: CDR1 SGHNT and CDR2 YENEEA. The CDR3 sequence is 15 residues long. V lost 6 bases and J 2 bases, leaving 15 bases between the germline ends. CDR3 sequence reads: CASSLRISPTDTQYF. DNA of the CDR3: TGTGCCAGCAGTCTTAGAATTTCCCCCACAGATACGCAGTATTTT.

The genes are TRBV11-3 and TRBJ2-7; no clear D. Per the germline V gene, CDR1 is SGHNT and CDR2 is YENEEA. The CDR3 extends over 13 amino acids. Trimming pared 5 bases from V and 1 base from J, leaving 9 bases between. The CDR3 bases are TGTGCCAGCAGCCGCCGCGGTTCCTACGAGCAGTACTTC. Translated: CASSRRGSYEQYF. The whole variable domain, filled in from reference TRBV11-3 and TRBJ2-7, reads EAGVVQSPRYKIIEKKQPVAFWCNPISGHNTLYWYLQNLGQGPELLIRYENEEAVDDSQLPKDRFSAERLKGVDSTLKIQPAELGDSAVYLCASSRRGSYEQYFGPGTRLTVT.

Written as DNA, the CDR3 is TGCAGCGCAAAAGACAGTGTCATAGTCAAGCAGTACTTC. Amino acids: CSAKDSVIVKQYF. V usage is TRBV29-1 and J usage is TRBJ2-7, with D possibly TRBD1 on 5 matching bases. The CDR3 covers 13 residues. The ends were cut back, 7 bases at V and 8 bases at J, with 21 bases in the middle. Looked up from germline, CDR1 is SQVTM and CDR2 is ANQGSEA.

This clone was picked up one time. The V and J genes are TRBV10-3 and TRBJ2-2; 8 bases map to TRBD1. The germline CDR1 and CDR2 sequences are ENHRY and SYGVKD. The CDR3 has 16 amino acids. The J segment lost 0 bases and the V segment lost 2 bases, leaving 2 bases of the junction unmatched. The DNA for the CDR3 is TGTGCCATCAGTGAGACACAGGGGGCGAACACCGGGGAGCTGTTTTTT. Its protein is CAISETQGANTGELFF.

The chain has TRBV5-1 and TRBJ2-7; 7 nucleotides match TRBD2. The junction had 7 bases not matched to a gene; V was cut back by 0 bases and J by 4 bases. CDR3 length: 15 amino acids. CDR1 and CDR2 from the germline V gene are SGHRS and YFSETQ. The CDR3 DNA sequence: TGCGCCAGCAGCTTGGTCGGCGGGAGTCTGTACGAGCAGTACTTC. Translation: CASSLVGGSLYEQYF.

In this sample, this clone turned up a few times. The CDR3 is CASSLLSVSEQFF. CDR3 coding DNA: TGTGCCAGCAGTTTACTTTCCGTCAGTGAGCAGTTCTTC. The rearrangement links TRBV12-3 or TRBV12-4 to TRBJ2-1; D unclear. This CDR3 spans 13 amino acids. The V gene lost 2 bases and the J gene lost 9 bases, with 11 bases spanning the gap.

The rearrangement uses TRBV9 and TRBJ2-1; TRBD2 aligns across 7 bases. V shed 0 bases and J 12 bases; nucleotides not matched to a gene: 0. This CDR3 has 11 amino acids. The germline V gene has CDR1 SGDLS and CDR2 YYNGEE. CDR3: CASSVGEGQFF. DNA of the CDR3: TGTGCCAGCAGCGTAGGGGAGGGGCAGTTCTTC.